These T cell receptor beta chains were read from a single sample in a study of post-analysis software for immune sequencing data. TCRdb reprocessed the PCR reads with MiXCR, giving one entry per CDR3 protein. The sample holds approximately 770,000 distinct CDR3 sequences, about 43% seen once. The sequenced sample was blood. Receptors originate from a girl aged 10-17 years with multiple sclerosis. The CDR3 runs from the conserved cysteine through the conserved F or W. A D gene is named only where the DNA matches it firmly. Size is omitted from some rows. Given values are once, few, many or a class for expanded clones.

v_gene	d_gene	j_gene	abundance	CDR3aa	CDR3nt
TRBV20-1	.	TRBJ2-4	few	CSARVGVKNIQYF	TGCAGTGCTAGAGTGGGGGTCAAAAACATTCAGTACTTC
TRBV6-6	TRBD2	TRBJ2-3	few	CASSIAGATDTQYF	TGTGCCAGCAGCATAGCGGGAGCTACAGATACGCAGTATTTT
TRBV4-2	.	TRBJ2-7	.	CASSQERALSYEQYF	TGTGCCAGCAGCCAAGAGCGGGCCCTCTCCTACGAGCAGTACTTC
TRBV20-1	TRBD2	TRBJ2-7	.	CSARDQGGSGSSYEQYF	TGCAGTGCTAGAGATCAGGGGGGTAGCGGGAGTTCCTACGAGCAGTACTTC
TRBV6-6	TRBD2	TRBJ2-5	few	CASSYSGLARLETQYF	TGTGCCAGCAGTTACTCGGGACTAGCGAGGCTGGAGACCCAGTACTTC
TRBV28	TRBD1	TRBJ2-7	.	CASQDRKSSYEQYF	TGTGCCAGCCAGGACAGGAAGAGCTCCTACGAGCAGTACTTC
TRBV25-1	.	TRBJ1-2	.	CAIPGPTGGYTF	TGTGCCATCCCGGGGCCGACGGGGGGCTACACCTTC
TRBV7-6	TRBD1	TRBJ2-7	few	CASSRSRTGHYEQYF	TGTGCCAGCAGCAGAAGTCGGACAGGCCACTACGAGCAGTACTTC
TRBV7-7	.	TRBJ2-5	.	CASSLVQWETQYF	TGTGCTAGCAGCTTAGTTCAGTGGGAGACCCAGTACTTC
TRBV4-1	.	TRBJ2-7	.	CASSQVQGDYEQYF	TGCGCCAGCAGCCAAGTTCAGGGCGACTACGAGCAGTACTTC
TRBV7-9	TRBD2	TRBJ2-1	.	CASSQPPGEGYYNEQFF	TGTGCCAGCAGCCAACCCCCGGGGGAGGGATACTACAATGAGCAGTTCTTC
TRBV12-3/TRBV12-4	.	TRBJ2-7	.	CASSPLRGTGPYF	TGTGCCAGCAGTCCCCTGCGGGGGACAGGTCCGTACTTC
TRBV24-1	TRBD2	TRBJ2-3	few	CATAREGTDTQYF	TGTGCCACCGCCCGGGAGGGCACAGATACGCAGTATTTT
TRBV6-5	TRBD1	TRBJ2-7	.	CASSRPGQVYEQYF	TGTGCCAGCAGCCGACCGGGACAGGTCTACGAGCAGTACTTC
TRBV4-2	TRBD2	TRBJ2-4	few	CASGGGGEGKNIQYF	TGTGCCAGCGGCGGGGGGGGTGAAGGCAAAAACATTCAGTACTTC
TRBV12-3/TRBV12-4	.	TRBJ2-7	once	CASRPAARYEQYF	TGTGCCAGCCGACCTGCTGCGAGGTACGAGCAGTACTTC
TRBV6-5	.	TRBJ2-7	.	CASASGLEQYF	TGTGCCAGCGCCAGTGGGTTGGAGCAGTACTTC
TRBV4-3	.	TRBJ2-1	few	CASSPEVTTPSYNEQFF	TGCGCCAGCAGCCCGGAGGTAACGACACCTTCCTACAATGAGCAGTTCTTC
TRBV7-8	.	TRBJ2-7	.	CASSLALGGTYEQYF	TGTGCCAGCAGCTTAGCATTGGGCGGGACCTACGAGCAGTACTTC
TRBV29-1	TRBD2	TRBJ2-1	few	CSGKREPGYDEQFF	TGCAGCGGTAAGCGGGAGCCAGGTTACGATGAGCAGTTCTTC
TRBV28	.	TRBJ1-2	.	CASSLVRAPNYGYTF	TGTGCCAGCAGTTTAGTGCGGGCCCCTAACTATGGCTACACCTTC
TRBV4-2	.	TRBJ1-1	.	CASSQGIRGNTEAFF	TGTGCCAGCAGCCAAGGTATCCGGGGGAACACTGAAGCTTTCTTT
TRBV2	.	TRBJ2-1	.	CASSDRVVSYNEQFF	TGTGCCAGCAGTGACAGGGTGGTTTCCTACAATGAGCAGTTCTTC
TRBV6-6	.	TRBJ2-1	few	CASTQGGNGVNEQFF	TGTGCCAGCACCCAGGGCGGGAATGGGGTCAATGAGCAGTTCTTC
TRBV20-1	.	TRBJ2-6	.	CSARAGPGYGANVLTF	TGCAGTGCTAGAGCCGGCCCGGGATATGGGGCCAACGTCCTGACTTTC
TRBV15	TRBD1	TRBJ2-4	.	CATSRDRGRVNIQYF	TGTGCCACCAGCAGAGATAGGGGGCGCGTAAACATTCAGTACTTC
TRBV7-7	.	TRBJ2-5	.	CASSPAGAQQETQYF	TGTGCTAGCAGCCCAGCCGGGGCCCAGCAAGAGACCCAGTACTTC
TRBV6-5	.	TRBJ2-5	few	CASSYSGRGLGETQYF	TGTGCCAGCAGTTACTCGGGCAGGGGTTTGGGAGAGACCCAGTACTTC
TRBV30	.	TRBJ1-1	.	CAWSVSANTEAFF	TGTGCCTGGAGTGTTTCCGCGAACACTGAAGCTTTCTTT
TRBV20-1	.	TRBJ2-1	few	CSASRLGVGDEQFF	TGCAGTGCTAGCCGACTAGGGGTGGGCGATGAGCAGTTCTTC
TRBV18	.	TRBJ2-3	.	CASSPEYSSAGQYF	TGTGCCAGCTCACCCGAATATAGCTCCGCGGGGCAGTATTTT
TRBV4-3	.	TRBJ2-1	.	CASSQDYLSSYNEQFF	TGCGCCAGCAGCCAAGATTATCTGAGCTCCTACAATGAGCAGTTCTTC
TRBV10-3	.	TRBJ2-7	few	CAISESDSGYEQYF	TGTGCCATCAGTGAGTCGGATTCAGGCTACGAGCAGTACTTC
TRBV12-3/TRBV12-4	TRBD2	TRBJ2-3	.	CASSFAGVSTDTQYF	TGTGCCAGCAGTTTTGCGGGAGTGAGCACAGATACGCAGTATTTT
TRBV5-1	TRBD2	TRBJ2-5	.	CASSDVLAGKETQYF	TGCGCCAGCAGCGATGTGTTAGCGGGAAAAGAGACCCAGTACTTC
TRBV5-1	.	TRBJ2-1	.	CASSIDYFEQFF	TGCGCCAGCAGCATCGACTACTTTGAGCAGTTCTTC
TRBV20-1	TRBD1	TRBJ1-2	few	CSATGTGDYGYTF	TGCAGTGCCACGGGGACAGGGGACTATGGCTACACCTTC